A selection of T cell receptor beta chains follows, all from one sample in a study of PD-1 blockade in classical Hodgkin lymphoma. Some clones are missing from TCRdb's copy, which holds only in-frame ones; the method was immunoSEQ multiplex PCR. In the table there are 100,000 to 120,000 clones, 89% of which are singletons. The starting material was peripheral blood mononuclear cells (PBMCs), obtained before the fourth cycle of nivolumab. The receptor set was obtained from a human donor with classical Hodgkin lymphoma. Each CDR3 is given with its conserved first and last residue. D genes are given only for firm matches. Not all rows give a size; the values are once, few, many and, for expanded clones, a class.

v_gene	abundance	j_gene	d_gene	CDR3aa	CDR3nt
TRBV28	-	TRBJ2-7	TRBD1	CASSEQGARFYEQYF	TGTGCCAGCAGTGAACAGGGGGCGCGGTTCTACGAGCAGTACTTC
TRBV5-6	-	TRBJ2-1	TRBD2	CASSLEEREGPYNEQFF	TGTGCCAGCAGCTTGGAAGAGCGGGAGGGCCCCTACAATGAGCAGTTCTTC
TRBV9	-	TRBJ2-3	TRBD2	CASSARSGTSGSGTDTQYF	TGTGCCAGCAGCGCCCGGTCCGGGACTAGCGGGAGTGGTACAGATACGCAGTATTTT
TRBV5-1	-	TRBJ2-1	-	CASSLEGRNEQFF	TGCGCCAGCAGCTTGGAGGGGCGGAATGAGCAGTTCTTC
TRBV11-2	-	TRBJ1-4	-	CASSLEGRVGEKLFF	TGTGCCAGCAGCTTAGAGGGCAGGGTCGGCGAAAAACTGTTTTTT
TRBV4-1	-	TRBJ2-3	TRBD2	CASSQGMGLAARGPSTDTQYF	TGCGCCAGCAGCCAGGGTATGGGACTAGCGGCTCGGGGCCCTAGCACAGATACGCAGTATTTT
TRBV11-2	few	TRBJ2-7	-	CASSLVGGMDYEQYF	TGTGCCAGCAGCTTAGTGGGAGGAATGGACTACGAGCAGTACTTC
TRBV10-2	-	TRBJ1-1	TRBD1	CASRLGQVNTEAFF	TGCGCCAGCAGATTGGGACAGGTTAACACTGAAGCTTTCTTT
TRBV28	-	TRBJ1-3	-	CASSFGPRVSGNTIYF	TGTGCCAGCAGTTTTGGGCCACGAGTCTCTGGAAACACCATATATTTT
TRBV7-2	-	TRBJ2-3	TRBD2	CASRISGSGTDTQYF	TGTGCCAGCAGAATTAGCGGGAGCGGCACAGATACGCAGTATTTT
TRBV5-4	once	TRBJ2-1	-	CASSLDWDSYNEQFF	TGTGCCAGCAGCTTGGATTGGGACTCCTACAATGAGCAGTTCTTC
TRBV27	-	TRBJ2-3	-	CASSILMLADTQYF	TGTGCCAGCAGCATCCTAATGTTAGCAGATACGCAGTATTTT
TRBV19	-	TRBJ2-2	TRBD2	CASSPLAGSGAGELFF	TGTGCCAGTAGCCCTCTAGCGGGGAGCGGGGCCGGGGAGCTGTTTTTT
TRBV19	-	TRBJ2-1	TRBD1	CASSPLTGGNEQFF	TGTGCCAGTAGTCCGCTGACAGGGGGGAATGAGCAGTTCTTC
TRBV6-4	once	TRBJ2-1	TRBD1	CASSRTGEHEQFF	TGTGCCAGCAGCCGGACAGGGGAACATGAGCAGTTCTTC
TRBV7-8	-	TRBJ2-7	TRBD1	CASSDVRGRGSYEQYF	TGTGCCAGCAGCGACGTCAGGGGGCGCGGATCCTACGAGCAGTACTTC
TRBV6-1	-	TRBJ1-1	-	CASSEQETTEAFF	TGTGCCAGCAGCGAACAGGAAACCACTGAAGCTTTCTTT
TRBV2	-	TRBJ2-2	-	CASSELVTGELFF	TGTGCCAGTTCGGAGCTAGTAACCGGGGAGCTGTTTTTT
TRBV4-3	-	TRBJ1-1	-	CASSHYLLNTEAFF	TGCGCCAGCAGCCATTATCTCCTAAACACTGAAGCTTTCTTT
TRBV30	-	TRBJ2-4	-	CAWSDDRENIQYF	TGTGCCTGGAGTGACGACAGAGAAAACATTCAGTACTTC
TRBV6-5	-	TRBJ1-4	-	CASSYGDGNEKLFF	TGTGCCAGCAGTTACGGGGACGGTAATGAAAAACTGTTTTTT
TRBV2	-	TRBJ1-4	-	CASSEREVPATNEKLFF	TGTGCCAGCAGTGAAAGAGAAGTACCTGCAACTAATGAAAAACTGTTTTTT
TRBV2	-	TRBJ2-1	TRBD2	CASSDFLAEYNEQFF	TGTGCCAGCAGTGATTTCCTAGCGGAGTACAATGAGCAGTTCTTC
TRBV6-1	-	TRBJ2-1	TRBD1	CASWGWTGANEQFF	TGTGCCAGCTGGGGATGGACAGGGGCTAATGAGCAGTTCTTC
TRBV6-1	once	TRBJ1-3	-	CASSLDRTTGNTIYF	TGTGCCAGCAGTTTGGACAGAACAACAGGAAACACCATATATTTT
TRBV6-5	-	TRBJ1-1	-	CASSYIKGAEAFF	TGTGCCAGCAGTTACATCAAAGGGGCTGAAGCTTTCTTT
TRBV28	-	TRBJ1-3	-	CASSFNRWASGNTIYF	TGTGCCAGCAGTTTTAACAGGTGGGCCTCTGGAAACACCATATATTTT
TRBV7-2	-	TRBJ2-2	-	CASGRENTGELFF	TGTGCCAGCGGGCGAGAGAACACCGGGGAGCTGTTTTTT
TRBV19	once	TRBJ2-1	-	CASSPLGTLLFF	TGTGCCAGTAGTCCCTTAGGTACCCTCCTGTTCTTC
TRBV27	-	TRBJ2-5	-	CASSLSGETQYF	TGTGCCAGCAGTTTATCCGGGGAGACCCAGTACTTC
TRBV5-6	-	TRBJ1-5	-	CASSLRAMPGGYQPQHF	TGTGCCAGCAGCTTGAGAGCAATGCCGGGTGGATATCAGCCCCAGCATTTT
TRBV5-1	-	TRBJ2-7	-	CASSWGGGSWAEDLIPYEQYF	TGCGCCAGCAGCTGGGGAGGAGGTTCGTGGGCCGAAGATTTAATACCCTACGAGCAGTACTTC
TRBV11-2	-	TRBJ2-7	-	CASSPADNPSYEQYF	TGTGCCAGCAGCCCCGCGGATAACCCGTCCTACGAGCAGTACTTC
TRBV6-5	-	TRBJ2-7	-	CASSYGGPYEQYF	TGTGCCAGCAGTTACGGTGGGCCGTACGAGCAGTACTTC
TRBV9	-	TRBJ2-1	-	CASSVTGNEQFF	TGTGCCAGCAGCGTAACGGGGAATGAGCAGTTCTTC
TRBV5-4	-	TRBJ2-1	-	CASSFSGTRGNEQFF	TGTGCCAGCAGCTTTAGCGGTACTCGAGGGAATGAGCAGTTCTTC
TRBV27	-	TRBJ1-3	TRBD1	CASRPGTDSGNTIYF	TGTGCCAGCAGGCCGGGGACAGACTCTGGAAACACCATATATTTT
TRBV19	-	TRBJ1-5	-	CASSPQGKVRQPQHF	TGTGCCAGTAGTCCCCAGGGTAAGGTTCGTCAGCCCCAGCATTTT
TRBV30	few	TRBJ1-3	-	CAWNYGNTIYF	TGTGCCTGGAATTATGGAAACACCATATATTTT
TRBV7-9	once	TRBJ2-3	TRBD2	CASSSGSSGRGPDTQYF	TGTGCCAGCAGCTCGGGGAGTAGCGGGAGAGGTCCAGATACGCAGTATTTT
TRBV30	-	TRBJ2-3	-	CAWTWASTDTQYF	TGTGCCTGGACCTGGGCCAGCACAGATACGCAGTATTTT
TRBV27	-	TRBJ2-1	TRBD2	CASSLAGEPFISLGEQFF	TGTGCCAGCAGTTTAGCGGGAGAGCCATTTATATCCCTAGGTGAGCAGTTCTTC
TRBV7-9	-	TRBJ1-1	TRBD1	CASSSSDRETEAFF	TGTGCCAGCAGCTCCTCCGACAGGGAAACTGAAGCTTTCTTT
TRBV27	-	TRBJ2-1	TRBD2	CASSLSWLAGSTSYNEQFF	TGTGCCAGCAGCCTGTCTTGGCTAGCGGGGTCGACTTCCTACAATGAGCAGTTCTTC
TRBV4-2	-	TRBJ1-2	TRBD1	CASSQEGTGNYGYTF	TGTGCCAGCAGCCAAGAGGGGACAGGCAACTATGGCTACACCTTC
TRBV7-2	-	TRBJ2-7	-	CASSLAGTAYEQYF	TGTGCCAGCAGCTTAGCAGGGACCGCGTACGAGCAGTACTTC
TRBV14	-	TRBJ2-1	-	CASSRPSRRGEQFF	TGTGCCAGCAGCCGCCCGTCGCGCAGGGGAGAGCAGTTCTTC
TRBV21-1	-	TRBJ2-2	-	CASSKVGAGGHGELFF	TGTGCCAGCAGCAAAGTGGGCGCAGGGGGGCACGGGGAGCTGTTTTTT
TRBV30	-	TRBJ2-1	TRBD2	CAWSVLAGGNEQFF	TGTGCCTGGAGTGTTTTAGCGGGAGGTAATGAGCAGTTCTTC
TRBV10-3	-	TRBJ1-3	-	CAISRDTVNSGNTIYF	TGTGCCATCAGCCGGGACACCGTGAACTCTGGAAACACCATATATTTT
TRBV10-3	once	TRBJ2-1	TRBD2	CAISQIDGGDNEQFF	TGTGCCATCAGCCAGATAGACGGGGGGGACAATGAGCAGTTCTTC